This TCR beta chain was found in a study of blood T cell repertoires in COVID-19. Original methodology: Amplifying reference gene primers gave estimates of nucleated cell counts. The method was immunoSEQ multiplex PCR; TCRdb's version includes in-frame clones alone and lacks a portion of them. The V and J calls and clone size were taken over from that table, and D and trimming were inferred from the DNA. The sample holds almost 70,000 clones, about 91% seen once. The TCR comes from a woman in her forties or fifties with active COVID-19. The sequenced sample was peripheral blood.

Written as DNA, the CDR3 is TGTGCCAGCAGCCCCCGGACAGGGGGCTATAGCAATCAGCCCCAGCATTTT. It translates to CASSPRTGGYSNQPQHF. This chain connects TRBV7-9 to TRBJ1-5; 11 bases map to TRBD1. This CDR3 has 17 residues. The germline V gene has CDR1 SEHNR and CDR2 FQNEAQ (reference sequence). V shed 5 bases, J shed 0 bases, and the junction held 6 bases outside the gene matches.